The 24 T cell receptor beta chains given below trace back to one sample, sequenced in a study of blood T cell repertoires in COVID-19. The data were produced by immunoSEQ multiplex PCR, yet TCRdb's version contains in-frame clones alone and is incomplete. Among 200,000 to 250,000 clones listed, over 80% were seen once. Sample: PBMCs or T cells enriched from blood (not recorded which). These receptors were taken from a man younger than 30 with acute COVID-19.

This clone occurred a few times. The V call is TRBV19, the J call TRBJ1-2, with 10 bases matching TRBD1. The J segment lost 8 bases and the V segment lost 6 bases, leaving 9 bases of the junction unmatched. Germline V gene lookup returns CDR1 LNHDA and CDR2 SQIVND (reference sequence). The CDR3 has 14 amino acids. For the CDR3, the DNA is TGTGCCAGTAGGGACCGGGACAGGGGTAAAGGCTACACCTTC. This translates into CASRDRDRGKGYTF.

This chain joins TRBV28 and TRBJ1-6; weak D call: TRBD1 (6 bases). The V and J ends lost 8 bases and 3 bases respectively, with 11 bases between them. Germline-derived CDR1 and CDR2 are MDHEN and SYDVKM. The CDR3 is 14 amino acids. Here the CDR3 reads CASRGAVYNSPLHF. As DNA, the CDR3 is TGTGCCAGCCGGGGGGCGGTCTATAATTCACCCCTCCACTTT.

The chain links TRBV29-1 to TRBJ2-1; 10 nucleotides match TRBD2. The CDR3 covers 15 residues. The germline V gene encodes CDR1 SQVTM and CDR2 ANQGSEA. Unmatched junction bases numbered 6, after V lost 0 bases and J lost 7 bases. CDR3 DNA: TGCAGCGTTGAAGATTATGGGACTAGCGCAAATGAGCAGTTCTTC. The encoded protein is CSVEDYGTSANEQFF.

The gene calls are TRBV28 and TRBJ2-7; 9 bases line up with TRBD2. Germline V lookup: CDR1 MDHEN, CDR2 SYDVKM. The ends lost 6 bases at V and 1 base at J; junction bases unmatched: 4. The CDR3 extends over 14 amino acids. CDR3 coding DNA: TGTGCCAGCAGCACTAGCGGGTTGTCCTACGAGCAGTACTTC. The encoded protein is CASSTSGLSYEQYF.

This clone showed up just once. The chain has TRBV9 and TRBJ2-1, with 12 bases aligning to TRBD2. CDR3 length: 16 residues. Per the germline V gene, CDR1 is SGDLS and CDR2 is YYNGEE. The V segment lost 3 bases and the J segment 13 bases; nucleotides outside the gene matches: 14. The CDR3 nucleotides are TGTGCCAGCAGCGCTACCCTAGCGGGAGGGCCACTTGGACAGTTCTTC. Its translation is CASSATLAGGPLGQFF.

V and J are TRBV24-1 and TRBJ1-2; 8 bases fit TRBD1. This CDR3 comprises 15 residues. Germline assignment: CDR1 KGHDR and CDR2 SFDVKD. With 3 bases clipped from V and 4 bases from J, the junction kept 6 bases outside the gene matches. The DNA for the CDR3 is TGTGCCACCAGTGATCCAGGGGGCGAGGGCTATGGCTACACCTTC. This codes for CATSDPGGEGYGYTF.

With respect to this clone: The junction shows a germline mismatch at one end, possibly a read error. The chain is built from TRBV10-3 and TRBJ2-7; TRBD1 matches at 7 bases. The CDR3 totals 11 residues. Per germline, CDR1 ENHRY and CDR2 SYGVKD. CDR3 DNA: TGTGCCATCAGTGAGGGGGACAGTCCTTCCTGG. It is translated as CAISEGDSPSW.

The chain employs TRBV7-9 and TRBJ1-4; D call uncertain. Germline V gives CDR1 SEHNR, CDR2 FQNEAQ (reference sequence). V lost 5 bases, J lost 3 bases, and 10 bases lay in between. CDR3 size: 14 residues. The CDR3 sequence: CASSLSEANEKLFF. For the CDR3, the DNA is TGTGCCAGCAGCCTGTCGGAGGCTAATGAAAAACTGTTTTTT.

The rearrangement joins TRBV27 to TRBJ2-3, with TRBD1 matching 9 bases. Germline V gives CDR1 MNHEY, CDR2 SMNVEV (reference sequence). V shed 2 bases and J 6 bases; nucleotides not matched to a gene: 6. CDR3 length: 15 amino acids. This CDR3 reads CASSLRTGVMDTQYF. CDR3 in DNA: TGTGCCAGCAGTTTAAGGACAGGGGTAATGGATACGCAGTATTTT.

The chain has TRBV21-1 and TRBJ2-1; the table gives TRBD2 as D, unverified against the DNA. TRBV21-1 is reported as a pseudogene. This CDR3 is 13 amino acids long. CDR3 in amino acids: CASSKVSSDDQFF. The CDR3 nucleotides are TGTGCCAGCAGCAAAGTTTCGAGCGATGATCAGTTCTTC.

The J gene is TRBJ1-2, the V gene TRBV4-3; 9 bases fit TRBD1. CDR1 and CDR2 from the germline V gene are LGHNA and YSLEER. This CDR3 is 15 amino acids long. The J segment lost 5 bases and the V segment lost 4 bases, leaving 8 bases of the junction unmatched. CDR3 DNA sequence: TGCGCCAGCAGCCCAGGGACAGGGTTTAGTTATGGCTACACCTTC. Encoded protein: CASSPGTGFSYGYTF.

This clone was recorded only once. The chain couples TRBV5-4 to TRBJ2-7; 8 bases fit TRBD2. Germline trimming cut 3 bases from V and 4 bases from J; bases unmatched to any gene: 9. CDR1 is SGHNT and CDR2 is YYREEE in the germline V gene (reference sequence). This CDR3 region has 15 residues. In DNA, the CDR3 is TGTGCCAGCAGCTCTCAACTAGCGGAAAATTACGAGCAGTACTTC. Protein sequence: CASSSQLAENYEQYF.

This sequence joins TRBV2 and TRBJ2-3, with 15 bases that match TRBD2. J was trimmed by 1 base and V by 4 bases; bases with no gene match: 12. Germline CDR1 is SNHLY and CDR2 is FYNNEI. The CDR3 is 20 amino acids. The CDR3 here is CASSGPLGLAGGGGTDTQYF. The CDR3 DNA is TGTGCCAGCAGTGGCCCCCTCGGACTAGCGGGAGGGGGGGGCACAGATACGCAGTATTTT.

The gene calls are TRBV28 and TRBJ2-7; D remains ambiguous. Trimming took 2 bases from V and 3 from J, leaving 5 bases between them. Germline V gene sequence: CDR1 MDHEN, CDR2 SYDVKM. The CDR3 contains 12 residues. CDR3 sequence reads: CASSLGDYEQYF. In DNA form, the CDR3 reads TGTGCCAGCAGTTTAGGAGACTACGAGCAGTACTTC.

V usage is TRBV4-3 and J usage is TRBJ2-1; 9 bases fit TRBD1. Looked up from germline, CDR1 is LGHNA and CDR2 is YSLEER. The CDR3 is made up of 16 amino acids. V lost 1 base and J lost 5; bases outside the gene matches: 6. The CDR3 spells CASSQVPGQGHNEQFF. The CDR3 region has the DNA TGCGCCAGCAGCCAAGTCCCGGGACAGGGTCACAATGAGCAGTTCTTC.

This chain connects TRBV6-1 to TRBJ2-7, with a weak D call TRBD1 (6 bases). The length of the CDR3 is 16 residues. In germline, CDR1 is MNHNS, CDR2 SASEGT. V gave up 4 bases and J gave up 2 bases, with 18 bases separating them. The CDR3 sequence is CASSAPIWDTPYEQYF. The CDR3 bases are TGTGCCAGCAGTGCCCCCATATGGGACACTCCCTACGAGCAGTACTTC.

This chain uses TRBV4-2 with TRBJ2-1, with TRBD1 matching 9 bases. V trimming: 1 base; J trimming: 7 bases; junction bases outside the gene matches: 14. Germline values: CDR1 LGHNA, CDR2 YNFKEQ. The CDR3 extends over 18 amino acids. CDR3 protein: CASSQGGSGTGFSNEQFF. Written as DNA, the CDR3 is TGTGCCAGCAGCCAAGGAGGGTCCGGGACAGGGTTTAGTAATGAGCAGTTCTTC.

V and J are TRBV28 and TRBJ2-1, with D possibly matching TRBD2 (6 bases). The CDR3 runs to 14 residues. Trimming took off 3 bases at V and 5 bases at J, with 11 bases between the two ends. Germline-derived CDR1 and CDR2 are MDHEN and SYDVKM. This CDR3 is CASSFPGRNNEQFF. The CDR3 region has the DNA TGTGCCAGCAGTTTCCCCGGGAGAAACAATGAGCAGTTCTTC. The whole variable domain, remainder taken from reference TRBV28 and TRBJ2-1, is DVKVTQSSRYLVKRTGEKVFLECVQDMDHENMFWYRQDPGLGLRLIYFSYDVKMKEKGDIPEGYSVSREKKERFSLILESASTNQTSMYLCASSFPGRNNEQFFGPGTRLTVL.

The sample holds a few counts of this clone. This chain uses TRBV6-5 with TRBJ1-2; 9 positions agree with TRBD1. The length of the CDR3 is 15 residues. V gave up 8 bases and J gave up 5 bases; unmatched junction bases: 12. Germline values: CDR1 MNHEY, CDR2 SVGAGI. The CDR3 sequence: CASEPGQGIGYGYTF. The CDR3 DNA sequence: TGTGCCAGCGAACCGGGACAGGGCATTGGGTATGGCTACACCTTC.

This clone has more than one count but fewer than ten. The chain combines TRBV11-2 with TRBJ1-3, with a weak D call TRBD1 (5 bases). V lost 2 bases and J lost 10, with 24 bases in between. CDR1 and CDR2 (germline): SGHAT, FQNNGV. The CDR3 covers 17 residues. The CDR3, as DNA: TGTGCCAGCAGCTTAAACGCAGGGAGGGCACAAAGGACGACCATATATTTT. Amino acid sequence: CASSLNAGRAQRTTIYF. The full variable domain, in which reference TRBV11-2 and TRBJ1-3 provide the parts outside the CDR3, is EAGVAQSPRYKIIEKRQSVAFWCNPISGHATLYWYQQILGQGPKLLIQFQNNGVVDDSQLPKDRFSAERLKGVDSTLKIQPAKLEDSAVYLCASSLNAGRAQRTTIYFGEGSWLTVV.

V is TRBV7-9 and J is TRBJ2-2; the match to TRBD2 covers 7 bases. V shed 2 bases and J 6 bases; nucleotides not matched to a gene: 3. The CDR3 is 14 amino acids. In germline, CDR1 is SEHNR, CDR2 FQNEAQ (reference sequence). CDR3 protein: CASSLTSVAGELFF. CDR3 DNA: TGTGCCAGCAGCTTAACTAGCGTGGCCGGGGAGCTGTTTTTT.

A single count supports this clone. The chain uses TRBV7-9 and TRBJ2-1, with TRBD1 matching over 9 bases. V trimming: 6 bases; J trimming: 5 bases; junction bases outside the gene matches: 2. Germline V lookup: CDR1 SEHNR, CDR2 FQNEAQ (reference sequence). The CDR3 contains 13 residues. In DNA, the CDR3 is TGTGCCAGCAGGGACAGGGGCCACAATGAGCAGTTCTTC. As protein: CASRDRGHNEQFF.

The V and J genes are TRBV11-1 and TRBJ2-2, with D unclear. The length of the CDR3 is 13 residues. CDR1 SGHAT and CDR2 FQDESV come from the germline V gene (reference sequence). Trimming cost V 1 base and J 4 bases, with 4 bases left between them. For the CDR3, the DNA is TGTGCCAGCAGCTTAGGTCTCACCGGGGAGCTGTTTTTT. It encodes CASSLGLTGELFF.

The CDR3 protein is CASSLWTGNQPQHF. The CDR3 nucleotides are TGTGCCAGCAGCTTGTGGACAGGGAATCAGCCCCAGCATTTT. This rearrangement joins TRBV5-8 to TRBJ1-5, with TRBD1 matching over 8 bases. The trim removed 1 base at V and 4 bases at J, leaving 1 base unmatched. CDR3 length: 14 amino acids. The V gene's germline CDR1 is SGHTS and CDR2 YDEGEE.